Shown below are 23 T cell receptor beta chains from a single sample sequenced in a study of cytomegalovirus exposure and HLA in healthy donors. The PCR used 60 Vbeta and 13 Jbeta primers. Method: immunoSEQ multiplex PCR; TCRdb's copy keeps in-frame clones and lacks some. The profile shows roughly 100,000 clones, 70% to 75% of them singletons. The sequenced material came from PBMCs. The receptors originated from a middle-aged man in good health and CMV-seronegative.

The rearrangement uses TRBV23-1 and TRBJ2-7, with 11 bases that match TRBD2. TRBV23-1 is an ORF; its function is uncertain. This CDR3 has 14 amino acids. J lost 2 bases, V lost 6 bases, and 3 bases had no gene match. CDR3 sequence: CASRRLAGTYEQYF. The CDR3 nucleotides are TGCGCCAGCAGGAGACTAGCGGGAACCTACGAGCAGTACTTC.

The chain links TRBV7-9 to TRBJ1-1; 8 positions match TRBD1. This CDR3 has 15 residues. V was clipped by 1 base and J by 5 bases; unmatched bases: 6. CDR1 SEHNR and CDR2 FQNEAQ come from the germline V gene (reference sequence). DNA for the CDR3: TGTGCCAGCAGCTTAGTTCAGGGGGCAGGGACTGAAGCTTTCTTT. Its translation: CASSLVQGAGTEAFF.

This chain links TRBV5-1 with TRBJ2-5; D may be TRBD2 (6 bases). This CDR3 comprises 14 residues. Looked up from germline, CDR1 is SGHRS and CDR2 is YFSETQ. V lost 4 bases to trimming and J lost 5 bases, with 15 bases between them. The DNA for the CDR3 is TGCGCCAGCAGCACCGGGATCCGGGGGGAGACCCAGTACTTC. Translation gives CASSTGIRGETQYF.

This chain joins TRBV13 and TRBJ1-1; D not certain. Germline V CDR1 and CDR2: PRHDT, FYEKMQ (reference sequence). The CDR3 contains 14 residues. V lost 4 bases, J lost 0 bases, and 9 bases lay in between. CDR3 sequence reads: CASSSDTLNTEAFF. The CDR3, as DNA: TGTGCCAGCAGCTCAGACACCTTGAACACTGAAGCTTTCTTT.

The chain joins TRBV5-1 to TRBJ2-3; 14 bases map to TRBD2. The V segment lost 6 bases and the J segment 1 base; nucleotides outside the gene matches: 7. CDR1 and CDR2 (germline): SGHRS, YFSETQ. The CDR3 extends over 17 amino acids. The CDR3 nucleotides read TGCGCCAGCAACCCCCGGGGACTAGCGGGGGGCACAGATACGCAGTATTTT. Protein product: CASNPRGLAGGTDTQYF.

This sequence joins TRBV28 and TRBJ1-2, with 8 positions matching TRBD1. Per the germline V gene, CDR1 is MDHEN and CDR2 is SYDVKM. Losses at the gene ends were 8 bases for V and 5 bases for J; bases not matched to a gene: 10. CDR3 length: 14 amino acids. CDR3 in DNA: TGTGCCAGCCAATCGCCGGGACAGGTATATGGCTACACCTTC. This codes for CASQSPGQVYGYTF.

The rearrangement joins TRBV7-3 to TRBJ2-3, with 12 positions matching TRBD1. The trim removed 0 bases at V and 4 bases at J, leaving 5 bases unmatched. Germline V gene sequence: CDR1 SGHTA, CDR2 FQGTGA. This CDR3 contains 17 residues. The CDR3 nucleotides read TGTGCCAGCAGCTTAACGGCGGGACAGGGGGCCTCAGATACGCAGTATTTT. Translated, it gives CASSLTAGQGASDTQYF.

This chain uses TRBV7-9 with TRBJ2-1, with 13 bases matching TRBD2. Germline V gene sequence: CDR1 SEHNR, CDR2 FQNEAQ (reference sequence). The CDR3 consists of 19 residues. J lost 0 bases, V lost 7 bases, and 12 bases had no gene match. The CDR3 loop reads CASNPPGLAGYSSYNEQFF. The CDR3 coding sequence is TGTGCCAGCAACCCGCCGGGACTAGCGGGATACAGCTCCTACAATGAGCAGTTCTTC.

The V call is TRBV27, the J call TRBJ1-2; a weak D match, TRBD1 (5 bases). V lost 3 bases, J lost 4 bases, and 12 bases lay in between. Germline loops: CDR1 MNHEY, CDR2 SMNVEV (reference sequence). CDR3 size: 14 residues. The CDR3 sequence is CASSLKGLAYGYTF. Here the CDR3 DNA reads TGTGCCAGCAGTTTGAAGGGGTTGGCCTATGGCTACACCTTC.

This clone showed up just a few times. This rearrangement joins TRBV5-1 to TRBJ2-1; the match to TRBD2 covers 9 bases. The length of the CDR3 is 17 residues. In germline, CDR1 is SGHRS, CDR2 YFSETQ. V gave up 0 bases and J gave up 4 bases; unmatched junction bases: 8. In nucleotides, the CDR3 is TGCGCCAGCAGCTTGGCCGAGAGTAGCGGGGGTTACAATGAGCAGTTCTTC. Translated, it gives CASSLAESSGGYNEQFF. Together with reference TRBV5-1 and TRBJ2-1, the CDR3 gives the full variable domain: KAGVTQTPRYLIKTRGQQVTLSCSPISGHRSVSWYQQTPGQGLQFLFEYFSETQRNKGNFPGRFSGRQFSNSRSEMNVSTLELGDSALYLCASSLAESSGGYNEQFFGPGTRLTVL.

This sequence joins TRBV5-6 and TRBJ2-3; TRBD2 matches at 8 bases. V lost 0 bases and J lost 2; bases outside the gene matches: 5. CDR1 is SGHDT, CDR2 YYEEEE, per germline. The CDR3 has 16 amino acids. The CDR3 region has the DNA TGTGCCAGCAGCTTGGATCCAGCGGGAGACACAGATACGCAGTATTTT. It yields the protein CASSLDPAGDTDTQYF. Complete variable domain (other parts from reference TRBV5-6 and TRBJ2-3): DAGVTQSPTHLIKTRGQQVTLRCSPKSGHDTVSWYQQALGQGPQFIFQYYEEEERQRGNFPDRFSGHQFPNYSSELNVNALLLGDSALYLCASSLDPAGDTDTQYFGPGTRLTVL.

CDR3 in DNA: TGTGCCAGCAGCTGGGGACAGTTTCAGCCCCAGCATTTT. This encodes CASSWGQFQPQHF. The chain links TRBV7-3 to TRBJ1-5; the match to TRBD1 covers 7 bases. The junction had 3 bases not matched to a gene; V was cut back by 4 bases and J by 6 bases. Germline CDR1 SGHTA, CDR2 FQGTGA. The CDR3 is made up of 13 amino acids.

This clone has only one observation. This chain uses TRBV4-2 with TRBJ2-3; 11 nucleotides match TRBD1. The junction had 11 bases not matched to a gene; V was cut back by 6 bases and J by 6 bases. The CDR3 length is 16 residues. Per the germline V gene, CDR1 is LGHNA and CDR2 is YNFKEQ. The CDR3 DNA is TGTGCCAGCAGTCATCGATCCGGGACAGGGGGGGATACGCAGTATTTT. Its translation: CASSHRSGTGGDTQYF.

The J gene is TRBJ2-3, the V gene TRBV7-2, with 15 positions matching TRBD2. V dropped 5 bases and J dropped 3; count of bases not matched to a gene: 6. Germline assignment: CDR1 SGHTA and CDR2 FQGNSA. CDR3 length equals 17 residues. CDR3 sequence: CASSPRTSGGATDTQYF. Written as DNA, the CDR3 is TGTGCCAGCAGCCCAAGGACTAGCGGGGGGGCGACAGATACGCAGTATTTT.

The rearrangement uses TRBV6-5 and TRBJ1-2; 8 bases fit TRBD1. V lost 2 bases and J lost 2; bases outside the gene matches: 1. CDR3 length: 14 amino acids. Germline V gives CDR1 MNHEY, CDR2 SVGAGI. CDR3 nucleotide sequence: TGTGCCAGCAGTTACGGGGACAGGAACTATGGCTACACCTTC. Amino acids: CASSYGDRNYGYTF.

This rearrangement joins TRBV5-1 to TRBJ2-2; a possible D gene is TRBD1 (5 bases). V was pared by 0 bases and J by 1 base, with 10 bases between. The V gene's germline CDR1 is SGHRS and CDR2 YFSETQ. The CDR3 loop spans 16 amino acids. CDR3 protein: CASSLASQGNTGELFF. The DNA for the CDR3 is TGCGCCAGCAGCTTGGCCAGTCAGGGGAACACCGGGGAGCTGTTTTTT. Together with reference TRBV5-1 and TRBJ2-2, the CDR3 gives the full variable domain: KAGVTQTPRYLIKTRGQQVTLSCSPISGHRSVSWYQQTPGQGLQFLFEYFSETQRNKGNFPGRFSGRQFSNSRSEMNVSTLELGDSALYLCASSLASQGNTGELFFGEGSRLTVL.

The chain links TRBV28 to TRBJ2-3, with D tentatively TRBD1 (5 bases). The V end lost 4 bases, the J end lost 5 bases, and 25 bases lay between the germline ends. CDR3 length: 18 residues. CDR1 is MDHEN and CDR2 is SYDVKM in the germline V gene. CDR3 nucleotide sequence: TGTGCCAGCAGTTCATGGGGAAGTCGTGGGCAGGGCTTAGATACGCAGTATTTT. Translated: CASSSWGSRGQGLDTQYF. Full variable domain (missing parts from reference TRBV28 and TRBJ2-3): DVKVTQSSRYLVKRTGEKVFLECVQDMDHENMFWYRQDPGLGLRLIYFSYDVKMKEKGDIPEGYSVSREKKERFSLILESASTNQTSMYLCASSSWGSRGQGLDTQYFGPGTRLTVL.

V usage is TRBV6-4 and J usage is TRBJ2-7, with 9 bases lining up with TRBD2. Germline V gene data show CDR1 as MRHNA and CDR2 as SNTAGT. This CDR3 is built from 15 residues. The V and J ends lost 0 bases and 2 bases, in that order; junction bases with no gene match: 2. CDR3 sequence: CASSDSAGGPYEQYF. The CDR3, as DNA: TGTGCCAGCAGTGACTCTGCGGGAGGGCCCTACGAGCAGTACTTC.

This clone has more than one count but fewer than ten. The genes are TRBV7-3 and TRBJ2-5, with TRBD2 identical over 10 bases. Per the germline V gene, CDR1 is SGHTA and CDR2 is FQGTGA. Trimming cost V 4 bases and J 11 bases; bases outside gene matches: 13. The CDR3 spans 15 residues. The CDR3, as DNA: TGTGCCAGCAGCTCTGAGCGGGGGGGCCGTAGGGAGCAGTACTTC. It codes for CASSSERGGRREQYF.

The chain employs TRBV16 and TRBJ1-5; D gene uncertain. Germline V gene lookup returns CDR1 KGHSY and CDR2 FQNENV. With 0 bases removed from V and 4 bases from J, the gap between germline ends came to 10 bases. The CDR3 covers 15 residues. For the CDR3, the DNA is TGTGCCAGCAGCCAATCGTTTCCAGTGAATCAGCCCCAGCATTTT. Translating it yields CASSQSFPVNQPQHF. Full variable domain (rest looked up from reference TRBV16 and TRBJ1-5): GEEVAQTPKHLVRGEGQKAKLYCAPIKGHSYVFWYQQVLKNEFKFLISFQNENVFDETGMPKERFSAKCLPNSPCSLEIQATKLEDSAVYFCASSQSFPVNQPQHFGDGTRLSIL.

The V gene is TRBV6-5, the J gene TRBJ2-1; possible D gene TRBD2, 6 bases. Germline assignment: CDR1 MNHEY and CDR2 SVGAGI. The CDR3 contains 13 residues. Trimming pared 7 bases from V and 2 bases from J, leaving 9 bases between. DNA for the CDR3: TGTGCCAGCATGGGGGGAACCTACAATGAGCAGTTCTTC. Protein product: CASMGGTYNEQFF.

The gene calls are TRBV27 and TRBJ2-7; D is possibly TRBD2 (6 bases). This CDR3 region has 11 residues. V was pared by 6 bases and J by 5 bases, with 8 bases between. Germline loops: CDR1 MNHEY, CDR2 SMNVEV (reference sequence). CDR3 sequence: CASRTSHEQYF. DNA of the CDR3: TGTGCCAGCAGAACTAGCCACGAGCAGTACTTC.

This clone was counted a single time. The J gene is TRBJ2-1, the V gene TRBV4-2; the match to TRBD2 covers 8 bases. Trimming cost V 0 bases and J 4 bases; bases outside gene matches: 14. CDR1 is LGHNA and CDR2 is YNFKEQ in the germline V gene. CDR3 length: 19 amino acids. The CDR3 nucleotides are TGTGCCAGCAGCCAAGAATCCGGGGGGGGGCCCCCCCTATACAATGAGCAGTTCTTC. Protein: CASSQESGGGPPLYNEQFF.